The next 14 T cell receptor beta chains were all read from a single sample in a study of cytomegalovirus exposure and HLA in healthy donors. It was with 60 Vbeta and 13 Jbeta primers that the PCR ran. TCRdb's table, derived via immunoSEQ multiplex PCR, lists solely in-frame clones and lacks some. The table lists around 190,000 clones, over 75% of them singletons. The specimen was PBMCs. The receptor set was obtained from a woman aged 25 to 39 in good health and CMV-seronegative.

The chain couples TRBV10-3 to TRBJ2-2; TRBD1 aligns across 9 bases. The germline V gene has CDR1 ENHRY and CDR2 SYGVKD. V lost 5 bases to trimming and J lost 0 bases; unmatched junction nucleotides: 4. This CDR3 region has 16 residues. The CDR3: CAISSQGASNTGELFF. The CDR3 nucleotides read TGTGCCATCAGTTCACAGGGGGCCTCGAACACCGGGGAGCTGTTTTTT.

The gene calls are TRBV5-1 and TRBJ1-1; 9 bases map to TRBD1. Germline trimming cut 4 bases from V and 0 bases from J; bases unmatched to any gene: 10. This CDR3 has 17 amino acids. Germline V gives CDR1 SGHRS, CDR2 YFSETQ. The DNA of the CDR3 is TGCGCCAGCAGCCGGGGGGGACAGGGATCCATGAACACTGAAGCTTTCTTT. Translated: CASSRGGQGSMNTEAFF. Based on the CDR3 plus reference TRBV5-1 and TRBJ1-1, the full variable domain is KAGVTQTPRYLIKTRGQQVTLSCSPISGHRSVSWYQQTPGQGLQFLFEYFSETQRNKGNFPGRFSGRQFSNSRSEMNVSTLELGDSALYLCASSRGGQGSMNTEAFFGQGTRLTVV.

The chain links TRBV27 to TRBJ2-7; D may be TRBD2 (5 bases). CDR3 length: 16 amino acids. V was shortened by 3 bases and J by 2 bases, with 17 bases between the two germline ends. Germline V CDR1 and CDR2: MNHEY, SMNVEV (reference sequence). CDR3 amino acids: CASSFSLGVQAYEQYF. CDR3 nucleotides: TGTGCCAGCAGTTTCTCGTTGGGAGTGCAGGCCTACGAGCAGTACTTC.

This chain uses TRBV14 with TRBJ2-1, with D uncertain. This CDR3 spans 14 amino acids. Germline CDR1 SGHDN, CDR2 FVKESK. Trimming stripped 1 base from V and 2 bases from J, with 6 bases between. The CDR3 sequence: CASSQVRTYNEQFF. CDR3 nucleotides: TGTGCCAGCAGCCAAGTTAGAACCTACAATGAGCAGTTCTTC.

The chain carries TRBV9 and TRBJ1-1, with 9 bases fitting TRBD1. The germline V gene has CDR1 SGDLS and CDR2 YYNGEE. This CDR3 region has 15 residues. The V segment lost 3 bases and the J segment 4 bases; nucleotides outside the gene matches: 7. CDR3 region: CASSGDRAGGTEAFF. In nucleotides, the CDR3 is TGTGCCAGCAGCGGGGACAGGGCGGGCGGCACTGAAGCTTTCTTT.

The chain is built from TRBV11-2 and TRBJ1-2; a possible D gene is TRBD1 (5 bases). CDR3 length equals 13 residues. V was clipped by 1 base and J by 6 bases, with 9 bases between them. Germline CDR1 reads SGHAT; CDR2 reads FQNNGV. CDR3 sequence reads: CASSLVQGHGYTF. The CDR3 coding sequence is TGTGCCAGCAGCTTAGTCCAGGGCCATGGCTACACCTTC.

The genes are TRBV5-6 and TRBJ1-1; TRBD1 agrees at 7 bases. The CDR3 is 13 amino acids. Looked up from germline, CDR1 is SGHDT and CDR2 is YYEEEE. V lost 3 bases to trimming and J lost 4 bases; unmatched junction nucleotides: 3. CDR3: CASSYRGSTEAFF. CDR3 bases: TGTGCCAGCAGCTACAGGGGCAGCACTGAAGCTTTCTTT.

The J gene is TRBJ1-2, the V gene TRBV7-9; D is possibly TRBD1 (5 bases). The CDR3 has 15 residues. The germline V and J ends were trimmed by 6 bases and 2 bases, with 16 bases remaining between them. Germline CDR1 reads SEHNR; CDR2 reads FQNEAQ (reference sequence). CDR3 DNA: TGTGCCAGCAGTTCGCCCGAGACAGAAAACTATGGCTACACCTTC. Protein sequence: CASSSPETENYGYTF.

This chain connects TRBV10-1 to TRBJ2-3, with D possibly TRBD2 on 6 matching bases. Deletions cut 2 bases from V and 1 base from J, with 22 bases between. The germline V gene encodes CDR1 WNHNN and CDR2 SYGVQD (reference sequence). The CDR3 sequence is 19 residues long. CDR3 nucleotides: TGCGCCAGCAGTGAGGTGGTCCCCGGGGTGCTAGCGCGCACAGATACGCAGTATTTT. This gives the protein CASSEVVPGVLARTDTQYF.

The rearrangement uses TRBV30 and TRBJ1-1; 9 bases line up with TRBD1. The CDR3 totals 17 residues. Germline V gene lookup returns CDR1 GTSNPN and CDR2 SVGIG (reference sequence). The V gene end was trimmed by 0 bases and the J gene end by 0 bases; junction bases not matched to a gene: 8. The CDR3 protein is CAWSVTGGAGMNTEAFF. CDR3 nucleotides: TGTGCCTGGAGTGTCACAGGGGGCGCGGGTATGAACACTGAAGCTTTCTTT. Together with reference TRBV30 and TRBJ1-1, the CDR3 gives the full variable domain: SQTIHQWPATLVQPVGSPLSLECTVEGTSNPNLYWYRQAAGRGLQLLFYSVGIGQISSEVPQNLSASRPQDRQFILSSKKLLLSDSGFYLCAWSVTGGAGMNTEAFFGQGTRLTVV.

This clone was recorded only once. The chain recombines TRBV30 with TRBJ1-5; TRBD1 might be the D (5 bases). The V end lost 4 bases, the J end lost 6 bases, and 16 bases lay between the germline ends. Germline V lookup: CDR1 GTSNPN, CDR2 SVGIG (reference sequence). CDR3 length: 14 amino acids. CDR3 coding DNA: TGTGCCTGGACTCGGGGAGGGGCAGGTCAGCCCCAGCATTTT. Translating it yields CAWTRGGAGQPQHF. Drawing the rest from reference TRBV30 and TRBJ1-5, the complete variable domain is SQTIHQWPATLVQPVGSPLSLECTVEGTSNPNLYWYRQAAGRGLQLLFYSVGIGQISSEVPQNLSASRPQDRQFILSSKKLLLSDSGFYLCAWTRGGAGQPQHFGDGTRLSIL.

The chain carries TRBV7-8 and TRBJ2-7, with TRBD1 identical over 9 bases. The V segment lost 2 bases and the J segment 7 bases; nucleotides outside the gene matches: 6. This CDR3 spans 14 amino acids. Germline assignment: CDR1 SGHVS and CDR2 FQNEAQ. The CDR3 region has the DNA TGTGCCAGCAGCTTAAATCAAGGGACAGGGGAGCAGTACTTC. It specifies CASSLNQGTGEQYF.

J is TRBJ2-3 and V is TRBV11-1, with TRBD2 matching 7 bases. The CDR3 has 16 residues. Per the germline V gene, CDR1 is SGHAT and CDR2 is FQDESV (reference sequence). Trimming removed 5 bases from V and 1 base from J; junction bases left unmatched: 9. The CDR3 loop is CASSPTLLARTDTQYF. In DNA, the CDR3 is TGTGCCAGCAGCCCCACCCTACTAGCGCGCACAGATACGCAGTATTTT.

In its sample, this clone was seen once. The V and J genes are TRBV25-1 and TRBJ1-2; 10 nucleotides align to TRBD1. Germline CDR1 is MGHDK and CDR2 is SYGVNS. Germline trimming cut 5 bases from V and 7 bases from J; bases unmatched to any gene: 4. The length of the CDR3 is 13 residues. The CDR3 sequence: CASSRQGARGYTF. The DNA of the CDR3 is TGTGCCAGCAGTAGACAGGGGGCCCGTGGCTACACCTTC.